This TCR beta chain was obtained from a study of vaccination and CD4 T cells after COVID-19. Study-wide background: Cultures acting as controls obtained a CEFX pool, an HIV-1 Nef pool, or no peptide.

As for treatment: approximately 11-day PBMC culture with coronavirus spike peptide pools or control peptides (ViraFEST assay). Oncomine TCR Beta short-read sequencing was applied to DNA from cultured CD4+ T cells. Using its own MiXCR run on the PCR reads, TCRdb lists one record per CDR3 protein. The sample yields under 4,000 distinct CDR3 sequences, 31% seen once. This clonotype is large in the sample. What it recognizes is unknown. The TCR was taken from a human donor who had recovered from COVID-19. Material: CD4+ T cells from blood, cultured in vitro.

CDR3 amino acids: CASSYLGGQIAEAFF. In DNA form, the CDR3 reads TGTGCCAGCAGCTACCTTGGGGGACAGATCGCTGAAGCTTTCTTT. The rearrangement uses TRBV6-2 or TRBV6-3 and TRBJ1-1; 7 bases fit TRBD1. This CDR3 comprises 15 residues. With 6 bases clipped from V and 6 bases from J, the junction kept 13 bases outside the gene matches. In germline, CDR1 is MNHEY, CDR2 SVGEGT.